This T cell receptor beta chain stems from a study of cytomegalovirus exposure and HLA in healthy donors. Findings of the study overall: Rare sequences made up most TCRs, while some public TCRs were found in many donors. As immune exposure information, only CMV serostatus was available. Some highly shared sequence variants likely arose as a pipeline artifact. Analyses of presence and absence presupposed an approximately uniform sequencing depth across donors.

Both 60 Vbeta primers and 13 Jbeta primers went into the PCR. Sequencing used immunoSEQ multiplex PCR; TCRdb keeps in-frame clones, though not all of them. In all, the sample yields about 200,000 clones. Of note for this clone: Its antigen is undetermined.

The TCR originated in a girl aged 2 to 9 in good health and CMV-seropositive. Sequenced sample: PBMCs.

The CDR3 spells CASSPGLAGGGTQYF. Written as DNA, the CDR3 is TGTGCCAGCAGCCCGGGACTAGCGGGAGGGGGGACCCAGTACTTC. V gene TRBV9 combines with J gene TRBJ2-5; 16 bases align to TRBD2. V lost 4 bases and J lost 7; bases outside the gene matches: 4. The germline gives CDR1 SGDLS, CDR2 YYNGEE. The CDR3 totals 15 residues. The full variable domain, rest sourced from reference TRBV9 and TRBJ2-5, is DSGVTQTPKHLITATGQRVTLRCSPRSGDLSVYWYQQSLDQGLQFLIQYYNGEERAKGNILERFSAQQFPDLHSELNLSSLELGDSALYFCASSPGLAGGGTQYFGPGTRLLVL.